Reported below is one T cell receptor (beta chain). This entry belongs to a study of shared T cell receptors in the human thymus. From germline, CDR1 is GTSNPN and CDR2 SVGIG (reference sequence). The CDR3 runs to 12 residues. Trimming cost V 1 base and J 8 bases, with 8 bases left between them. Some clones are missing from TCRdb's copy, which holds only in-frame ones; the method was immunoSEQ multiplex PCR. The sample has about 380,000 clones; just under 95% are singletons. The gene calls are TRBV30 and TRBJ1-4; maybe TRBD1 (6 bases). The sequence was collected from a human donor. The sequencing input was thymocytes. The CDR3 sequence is CAWSGDIEKLFF. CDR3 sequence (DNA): TGTGCCTGGAGTGGGGACATCGAAAAACTGTTTTTT.